These T cell receptor beta chains were read from a single sample in a study of T cells after yellow fever vaccination. TCRdb fed the 5' RACE reads into MiXCR, producing one record per CDR3 protein. The repertoire includes just over 250,000 distinct CDR3 sequences, 5.2% of them detected once, and around 3.5% sits in the top ten. The sequencing here drew on CD4+ T cells sorted from PBMCs, taken on the day of the yellow fever booster vaccination. These receptors were collected from a man younger than 30 who received the YFV17D yellow fever vaccine. The CDR3 runs from the conserved cysteine through the conserved F or W. A D gene is named only where the DNA matches it firmly. A row's size may be missing; if present it is once, few, many or a size class.

J | D | size | V | CDR3 | DNA
TRBJ2-3 | TRBD1 | many | TRBV12-3/TRBV12-4 | CASSLDRGHTDTQYF | TGTGCCAGCAGTTTAGACAGGGGGCACACAGATACGCAGTATTTT
TRBJ2-5 | . | few | TRBV7-6 | CASSLGVGEETQYF | TGTGCCAGCAGCTTAGGGGTCGGGGAAGAGACCCAGTACTTC
TRBJ1-5 | TRBD1 | few | TRBV5-5 | CASSRDSTPNQPQHF | TGTGCCAGCAGCCGGGACAGCACGCCGAATCAGCCCCAGCATTTT
TRBJ1-4 | . | . | TRBV20-1 | CSARDSGGTTNEKVFF | TGCAGTGCTAGAGATTCCGGCGGGACAACTAATGAAAAAGTGTTTTTT
TRBJ1-2 | . | . | TRBV24-1 | CATSDSREGDGYTF | TGTGCCACCAGTGACTCCAGGGAAGGAGATGGCTACACCTTC
TRBJ2-2 | . | few | TRBV7-2 | CASSPQRHTGELFF | TGTGCCAGCAGCCCCCAGAGGCACACCGGGGAGCTGTTTTTT
TRBJ2-5 | . | few | TRBV4-3 | CASSQDMFTSRETQYF | TGCGCCAGCAGCCAAGATATGTTCACTAGCAGAGAGACCCAGTACTTC
TRBJ1-5 | . | many | TRBV12-3/TRBV12-4 | CASSLGVEFWPQHF | TGTGCCAGCAGTTTGGGGGTAGAGTTTTGGCCCCAGCATTTT
TRBJ2-5 | . | few | TRBV7-2 | CASSSGNRVETQYF | TGTGCCAGCAGCTCCGGCAACAGGGTTGAGACCCAGTACTTC
TRBJ1-6 | TRBD1 | few | TRBV20-1 | CSARDQRAGGNSPLHF | TGCAGTGCTAGAGATCAAAGGGCAGGGGGCAATTCACCCCTCCACTTT
TRBJ1-5 | . | many | TRBV12-3/TRBV12-4 | CASSLDLSQPQHF | TGTGCCAGCAGTTTAGATCTAAGTCAGCCCCAGCATTTT
TRBJ1-6 | . | few | TRBV12-3/TRBV12-4 | CASSLGPGQSPLHF | TGTGCCAGCAGTTTAGGTCCGGGGCAATCACCCCTCCACTTT
TRBJ2-7 | TRBD2 | few | TRBV7-6 | CASGLYSSGGLEQYF | TGTGCCAGCGGACTCTACTCTAGCGGGGGTCTTGAGCAGTACTTC
TRBJ2-5 | . | . | TRBV2 | CASRLIAFPETQYF | TGTGCCAGCAGATTAATAGCTTTCCCGGAGACCCAGTACTTC
TRBJ2-5 | . | few | TRBV9 | CASSVDQGGWETQYF | TGTGCCAGCAGCGTAGATCAGGGGGGGTGGGAGACCCAGTACTTC
TRBJ1-2 | TRBD1 | . | TRBV5-1 | CASSSPGGLANYGYTF | TGCGCCAGCAGTAGCCCAGGGGGTCTCGCGAACTATGGCTACACCTTC
TRBJ1-6 | . | . | TRBV2 | CASERYNSPLHF | TGTGCCAGCGAGCGCTATAATTCACCCCTCCACTTT
TRBJ1-1 | . | few | TRBV4-2 | CASSQMSWAGEMNTEAFF | TGTGCCAGCAGCCAAATGTCATGGGCAGGAGAGATGAACACTGAAGCTTTCTTT
TRBJ2-2 | . | many | TRBV5-1 | CASSLRGDSTGELFF | TGCGCCAGCAGCTTGCGCGGGGACAGCACCGGGGAGCTGTTTTTT